The next 30 T cell receptor beta chains were all read from a single sample in a study of CD8 T cells in Susac syndrome. Random hexamers were used to reverse transcribe an amount of about 0.5 to 1 ug RNA. TCRdb independently ran MiXCR on the immunoSEQ multiplex PCR reads; one entry per CDR3 protein. The sample lists some 160,000 distinct CDR3 sequences, about 95% occurring once. Source material: CD8+ T cells from PBMCs. Every receptor here comes from a human donor with multiple sclerosis.

This sequence joins TRBV29-1 and TRBJ2-7; a weak D match, TRBD2 (6 bases). The germline CDR1 and CDR2 sequences are SQVTM and ANQGSEA. The CDR3 runs 17 residues. The V gene lost 0 bases and the J gene lost 0 bases, with 18 bases spanning the gap. The DNA for the CDR3 is TGCAGCGTTGAAGATCCAAATCAGGAGGGTCGCTCCTACGAGCAGTACTTC. Protein product: CSVEDPNQEGRSYEQYF.

The chain has TRBV7-9 and TRBJ1-4; no clear D. The CDR3 contains 12 residues. Germline V gene lookup returns CDR1 SEHNR and CDR2 FQNEAQ (reference sequence). V shed 3 bases and J shed 7 bases, with 6 bases lying between them. The CDR3 loop reads CASSFLSEKLFF. CDR3 nucleotides: TGTGCCAGCAGCTTTCTTTCTGAAAAACTGTTTTTT. The whole variable domain, remainder taken from reference TRBV7-9 and TRBJ1-4, is DTGVSQNPRHKITKRGQNVTFRCDPISEHNRLYWYRQTLGQGPEFLTYFQNEAQLEKSRLLSDRFSAERPKGSFSTLEIQRTEQGDSAMYLCASSFLSEKLFFGSGTQLSVL.

This clonotype was recorded once. The chain links TRBV6-5 to TRBJ1-2; 9 bases are a match to TRBD1. Trimming took 6 bases from V and 3 from J; bases not matched to a gene: 8. This CDR3 has 15 amino acids. Germline V CDR1 and CDR2: MNHEY, SVGAGI. CDR3 nucleotides: TGTGCCAGCAGCTCGACAGGGGGTCATCACTATGGCTACACCTTC. Its protein is CASSSTGGHHYGYTF.

V gene TRBV14 combines with J gene TRBJ1-1; D is uncertain. This CDR3 contains 13 residues. Trimming cost V 1 base and J 1 base, with 4 bases left between them. Per germline, CDR1 SGHDN and CDR2 FVKESK. The CDR3 coding sequence is TGTGCCAGCAGCCAAGTGTCGAACACTGAAGCTTTCTTT. Encoded protein: CASSQVSNTEAFF.

The chain employs TRBV5-6 and TRBJ2-1; 12 bases map to TRBD1. Germline lookup yields CDR1 SGHDT and CDR2 YYEEEE. V gave up 1 base and J gave up 0 bases; unmatched junction bases: 8. This CDR3 comprises 19 residues. CDR3 in amino acids: CASSLTPGQGAGSYNEQFF. The CDR3 region has the DNA TGTGCCAGCAGCTTGACCCCGGGACAGGGGGCGGGCTCCTACAATGAGCAGTTCTTC.

CDR3 sequence reads: CASSYVLNTEAFF. CDR3 nucleotide sequence: TGTGCCAGCAGTTACGTTTTGAACACTGAAGCTTTCTTT. The chain uses TRBV6-5 and TRBJ1-1; D is ambiguous. Germline lookup yields CDR1 MNHEY and CDR2 SVGAGI. Deletions cut 2 bases from V and 0 bases from J, with 4 bases between. The CDR3 runs 13 residues.

V usage is TRBV13 and J usage is TRBJ1-2; D is possibly TRBD1 (6 bases). The length of the CDR3 is 15 residues. Germline V CDR1 and CDR2: PRHDT, FYEKMQ (reference sequence). Trimming pared 4 bases from V and 7 bases from J, leaving 19 bases between. In nucleotides, the CDR3 is TGTGCCAGCAGCTCAGGGCCCCCGGGACACCTTGGCTACACCTTC. Its translation: CASSSGPPGHLGYTF. Full variable domain (outside the CDR3, taken from reference TRBV13 and TRBJ1-2): AAGVIQSPRHLIKEKRETATLKCYPIPRHDTVYWYQQGPGQDPQFLISFYEKMQSDKGSIPDRFSAQQFSDYHSELNMSSLELGDSALYFCASSSGPPGHLGYTFGSGTRLTVV.

The chain uses TRBV27 and TRBJ2-7, with 7 bases lining up with TRBD1. The CDR3 runs 14 residues. The V gene end was trimmed by 7 bases and the J gene end by 2 bases; junction bases not matched to a gene: 8. Germline lookup yields CDR1 MNHEY and CDR2 SMNVEV (reference sequence). The CDR3 loop reads CASNPTGQAYEQYF. For the CDR3, the DNA is TGTGCCAGCAACCCGACAGGGCAGGCCTACGAGCAGTACTTC.

This chain connects TRBV7-9 to TRBJ2-5; no clear D. The CDR3 is 14 residues long. Deletions cut 7 bases from V and 3 bases from J, with 15 bases between. CDR1 and CDR2 from the germline V gene are SEHNR and FQNEAQ (reference sequence). The CDR3 DNA follows: TGTGCCAGCATCCCAAGAGAACAAGAAGAGACCCAGTACTTC. Translated, it gives CASIPREQEETQYF.

CDR3 coding DNA: TGTGCCAGCAGCTTAAATTCGGGCACCGGGGAGCTGTTTTTT. It is translated as CASSLNSGTGELFF. The V gene is TRBV13, the J gene TRBJ2-2; D not resolved. CDR3 length: 14 amino acids. The V end was cut by 2 bases, the J end by 4 bases, with 8 bases between. CDR1 and CDR2 (germline): PRHDT, FYEKMQ (reference sequence).

The rearrangement links TRBV6-2 or TRBV6-3 to TRBJ1-2; D gene ambiguous. Germline values: CDR1 MNHEY, CDR2 SVGEGT. Trimming left V 0 bases short and J 6 bases short, with 11 bases between. The length of the CDR3 is 14 residues. The CDR3 here is CASSYSRQADGYTF. CDR3 nucleotides: TGTGCCAGCAGTTACTCGCGGCAGGCTGATGGCTACACCTTC.

The chain uses TRBV5-8 and TRBJ2-3; 10 bases fit TRBD2. V was clipped by 0 bases and J by 4 bases; unmatched bases: 2. This CDR3 region has 15 residues. CDR1 and CDR2 from the germline V gene are SGHTS and YDEGEE. CDR3 nucleotide sequence: TGTGCCAGCAGCTTGGTACTAGCGGGGCCAGATACGCAGTATTTT. This codes for CASSLVLAGPDTQYF.

The CDR3 nucleotides are TGCAGCGTTGATACAGGACTAGAAGAGACCCAGTACTTC. Its translation is CSVDTGLEETQYF. The chain carries TRBV29-1 and TRBJ2-5; 7 bases line up with TRBD2. CDR1 and CDR2 from the germline V gene are SQVTM and ANQGSEA. This CDR3 spans 13 amino acids. The V and J ends lost 3 bases and 3 bases, in that order; junction bases with no gene match: 4.

V usage is TRBV27 and J usage is TRBJ2-7; no clear D gene. V was clipped by 6 bases and J by 4 bases, with 19 bases between them. The V gene's germline CDR1 is MNHEY and CDR2 SMNVEV (reference sequence). This CDR3 spans 15 amino acids. CDR3 nucleotides: TGTGCCAGCAGCAGAATGGAATTGTACTTGTACGAGCAGTACTTC. The encoded protein is CASSRMELYLYEQYF.

V gene TRBV18 combines with J gene TRBJ2-5; 7 bases line up with TRBD1. J lost 5 bases, V lost 3 bases, and 12 bases had no gene match. Germline values: CDR1 KGHSH, CDR2 LQKENI. The CDR3 is 16 amino acids. The CDR3 protein is CASSPFRQGLSETQYF. Here the CDR3 DNA reads TGTGCCAGCTCACCTTTCCGACAGGGTCTGAGCGAGACCCAGTACTTC.

This clonotype was seen only once. This sequence joins TRBV5-1 and TRBJ1-2, with unresolved D. Germline loops: CDR1 SGHRS, CDR2 YFSETQ. V was pared by 0 bases and J by 8 bases, with 11 bases between. This CDR3 contains 13 residues. The CDR3 loop reads CASSLGGFRGYTF. The CDR3 DNA reads TGCGCCAGCAGCTTGGGAGGGTTCAGGGGCTACACCTTC. Combining the CDR3 with reference TRBV5-1 and TRBJ1-2 gives the whole variable domain KAGVTQTPRYLIKTRGQQVTLSCSPISGHRSVSWYQQTPGQGLQFLFEYFSETQRNKGNFPGRFSGRQFSNSRSEMNVSTLELGDSALYLCASSLGGFRGYTFGSGTRLTVV.

V usage is TRBV2 and J usage is TRBJ2-1; 7 positions agree with TRBD2. This CDR3 is built from 18 residues. The ends lost 2 bases at V and 2 bases at J; junction bases unmatched: 12. Germline CDR1 reads SNHLY; CDR2 reads FYNNEI. The CDR3 loop reads CASSEFLGGSGPYNEQFF. CDR3 DNA: TGTGCCAGCAGTGAATTCCTCGGGGGGAGCGGACCCTACAATGAGCAGTTCTTC.

The rearrangement uses TRBV2 and TRBJ2-2, with D maybe TRBD1 (5 bases). Trimming cost V 7 bases and J 6 bases, with 9 bases left between them. The CDR3 consists of 12 residues. Germline V gene data show CDR1 as SNHLY and CDR2 as FYNNEI. The CDR3 sequence is CASTAGSGELFF. The CDR3 coding sequence is TGTGCCAGCACCGCAGGGTCCGGGGAGCTGTTTTTT. Complete variable domain (other parts from reference TRBV2 and TRBJ2-2): EPEVTQTPSHQVTQMGQEVILRCVPISNHLYFYWYRQILGQKVEFLVSFYNNEISEKSEIFDDQFSVERPDGSNFTLKIRSTKLEDSAMYFCASTAGSGELFFGEGSRLTVL.

V is TRBV30 and J is TRBJ2-7; 10 bases map to TRBD2. The germline CDR1 and CDR2 sequences are GTSNPN and SVGIG (reference sequence). Trimming removed 6 bases from V and 6 bases from J; junction bases left unmatched: 5. The CDR3 sequence is 12 residues long. As DNA, the CDR3 is TGTGCCTGTCTAGCGGGAGCGTCCGAGCAGTACTTC. This gives the protein CACLAGASEQYF.

The chain combines TRBV6-5 with TRBJ2-7, with 7 bases identical to TRBD1. This CDR3 contains 14 residues. The ends lost 4 bases at V and 0 bases at J; junction bases unmatched: 3. Germline loops: CDR1 MNHEY, CDR2 SVGAGI. The CDR3 is CASSSGQNSYEQYF. In DNA, the CDR3 is TGTGCCAGCAGTTCGGGACAGAACTCCTACGAGCAGTACTTC.

In nucleotides, the CDR3 is TGCAGTGCTAGAGAATTGAGTCGGTTGAACACTGAAGCTTTCTTT. Protein product: CSARELSRLNTEAFF. The gene calls are TRBV20-1 and TRBJ1-1; no firm D call. V lost 0 bases and J 0 bases, leaving 11 bases between the germline ends. CDR3 length: 15 amino acids. Germline-derived CDR1 and CDR2 are DFQATT and SNEGSKA (reference sequence).

V usage is TRBV9 and J usage is TRBJ1-6; 7 bases map to TRBD1. CDR1 and CDR2 from the germline V gene are SGDLS and YYNGEE. The trim removed 3 bases at V and 7 bases at J, leaving 4 bases unmatched. This CDR3 comprises 14 residues. CDR3 residues: CASSDRDSNSPLHF. As DNA, the CDR3 is TGTGCCAGCAGCGACCGGGACAGCAATTCACCCCTCCACTTT. Supplemented by reference TRBV9 and TRBJ1-6, the full variable domain reads DSGVTQTPKHLITATGQRVTLRCSPRSGDLSVYWYQQSLDQGLQFLIQYYNGEERAKGNILERFSAQQFPDLHSELNLSSLELGDSALYFCASSDRDSNSPLHFGNGTRLTVT.

DNA of the CDR3: TGTGCCTGGGCACCCGGACAGGGGGCTCGGCCCCAGCATTTT. The encoded protein is CAWAPGQGARPQHF. The chain combines TRBV30 with TRBJ1-5; 11 nucleotides line up with TRBD1. Trimming cost V 5 bases and J 9 bases; bases outside gene matches: 9. Germline assignment: CDR1 GTSNPN and CDR2 SVGIG (reference sequence). There are 14 residues in the CDR3.

This rearrangement joins TRBV10-3 to TRBJ1-1; D is ambiguous. The CDR3 runs to 14 residues. Trimming pared 6 bases from V and 3 bases from J, leaving 14 bases between. Per germline, CDR1 ENHRY and CDR2 SYGVKD. The CDR3 coding sequence is TGTGCCATCAGGCCCGAAGAGCCGTACACTGAAGCTTTCTTT. It translates to CAIRPEEPYTEAFF.

The CDR3, as DNA: TGTGCCAGCAGCTTAGAGGCAGCCTACGAGCAGTACTTC. Translation: CASSLEAAYEQYF. This sequence joins TRBV7-3 and TRBJ2-7; D remains unclear. CDR1 is SGHTA and CDR2 is FQGTGA in the germline V gene. V was clipped by 2 bases and J by 2 bases, with 7 bases between them. This CDR3 has 13 amino acids.

CDR3 region: CASSPPQKNYGYTF. The CDR3 DNA follows: TGTGCCAGCAGCCCTCCGCAAAAGAACTATGGCTACACCTTC. The V call is TRBV4-2, the J call TRBJ1-2; unclear D gene. Germline V gives CDR1 LGHNA, CDR2 YNFKEQ. Between the trimmed V and J ends, which lost 4 bases and 2 bases, there was a span of 11 bases. CDR3 length: 14 amino acids.

The chain combines TRBV30 with TRBJ2-7; tentatively, D is TRBD1 or TRBD2 (5 bases each). V dropped 3 bases and J dropped 4 bases, with 13 bases sitting between them. The CDR3 is made up of 13 amino acids. CDR1 and CDR2 (germline): GTSNPN, SVGIG (reference sequence). The CDR3 protein is CAWSDWGSYEQYF. The CDR3 coding sequence is TGTGCCTGGAGCGACTGGGGGTCGTACGAGCAGTACTTC.

The chain couples TRBV3-1 to TRBJ2-7, with D possibly being TRBD1 (6 bases). Germline V CDR1 and CDR2: LGHDT, YNNKEL (reference sequence). The germline V and J ends were trimmed by 0 bases and 0 bases, with 9 bases remaining between them. This CDR3 spans 15 amino acids. The CDR3 sequence: CASSQDHRASYEQYF. DNA for the CDR3: TGTGCCAGCAGCCAAGACCACAGGGCCTCCTACGAGCAGTACTTC.

The rearrangement uses TRBV2 and TRBJ1-1; possibly TRBD1 for D (5 bases). Germline loops: CDR1 SNHLY, CDR2 FYNNEI. V was pared by 1 base and J by 3 bases, with 12 bases between. The CDR3 extends over 15 amino acids. DNA for the CDR3: TGTGCCAGCAGTGAAGTTTGGGGGTTAGACACTGAAGCTTTCTTT. Translating it yields CASSEVWGLDTEAFF.

CDR3 DNA sequence: TGCAGTGCTACCGGGACAGATGTCTACGAGCAGTACTTC. It specifies CSATGTDVYEQYF. The chain is built from TRBV20-1 and TRBJ2-7, with 7 bases matching TRBD1. This CDR3 is 13 amino acids long. The germline V gene encodes CDR1 DFQATT and CDR2 SNEGSKA (reference sequence). Trimming removed 4 bases from V and 3 bases from J; junction bases left unmatched: 6.